A selection of T cell receptor beta chains follows, all from one sample in a study of blood T cell repertoires in COVID-19. Here immunoSEQ multiplex PCR was the method, and the copy in TCRdb shows in-frame clones only, minus some. There are 540,000 or so clones in the sample; 85% to 90% occur only once, and roughly 7.3% lies in the top ten. The sample consisted of peripheral blood. The receptors here all came from a woman in her forties or fifties with COVID-19, enrolled during active disease. Each CDR3 is given with its conserved first and last residue. The D gene is left open where the match is weak. Clone size is shown for a subset of rows, as once, few, many or a class of expanded clone.

d_gene,v_gene,j_gene,abundance,CDR3nt,CDR3aa
TRBD1,TRBV5-5,TRBJ2-2,NA,TGTGCCAGCAGCTCCAGACAGGGACACAACACCGGGGAGCTGTTTTTT,CASSSRQGHNTGELFF
NA,TRBV27,TRBJ1-2,NA,TGTGCCAGCAGTCTTAGCCTCTGGGATGGCTACACCTTC,CASSLSLWDGYTF
TRBD1,TRBV5-1,TRBJ1-1,many,TGCGCCAGCAGCCCCGGACAGGGGGCTGGCACTGAAGCTTTCTTT,CASSPGQGAGTEAFF
TRBD2,TRBV7-9,TRBJ2-7,NA,TGTGCCAGCAGCCCGGGGGGGCCCGAGCAGTACTTC,CASSPGGPEQYF
NA,TRBV5-1,TRBJ1-2,NA,TGCGCCAGCAGCTCCGCCAGGGGTTTCGGTCTATGTAAGTATGGCTACACCTTC,CASSSARGFGLCKYGYTF
TRBD1,TRBV2,TRBJ2-7,NA,TGTGCCAGCAGATTCGCGGCAGGGGGCAGGTACGAGCAGTACTTC,CASRFAAGGRYEQYF
TRBD1,TRBV7-9,TRBJ1-6,NA,TGTGCCAGCAGCACGGGACAGGTTTATACACCCCTCCACTTT,CASSTGQVYTPLHF
TRBD1,TRBV13,TRBJ2-7,NA,TGTGCCAGCAGCCTCGGGACAGGGAACGGCGAGCAGTACTTC,CASSLGTGNGEQYF
NA,TRBV5-1,TRBJ1-5,NA,TGCGCCAGCAGCCAAGACGGACATAGCAATCAGCCCCAGCATTTT,CASSQDGHSNQPQHF
NA,TRBV28,TRBJ2-1,NA,TGTGCCAGCAAGTCCTATCGGTCCTCCTACAATGAGCAGTTCTTC,CASKSYRSSYNEQFF
NA,TRBV5-5,TRBJ2-1,NA,TGTGCCAGCAGTCCGATCGGACGGGGAAGCTCCTACAATGAGCAGTTCTTC,CASSPIGRGSSYNEQFF
NA,TRBV5-1,TRBJ1-1,NA,TGCGCCAGCAAAACCGCGGGGGATTTCACTGAAGCTTTCTTT,CASKTAGDFTEAFF
TRBD1,TRBV5-1,TRBJ1-5,few,TGCGCCAGCCGGGGACAGCCTAATCAGCCCCAGCATTTT,CASRGQPNQPQHF
NA,TRBV11-2,TRBJ1-4,NA,TGTGCCAGCAGGCGTAATGAAAAACTGTTTTTT,CASRRNEKLFF
NA,TRBV3-1/TRBV3-2,TRBJ2-3,NA,TGTGCCAGCAGAGTGGGGGGGGCCAGCACAGATACGCAGTATTTT,CASRVGGASTDTQYF
TRBD1,TRBV2,TRBJ2-7,once,TGTGCCAGCACCATCATAGGGACAGTGCCATACGAGCAGTACTTC,CASTIIGTVPYEQYF
NA,TRBV19,TRBJ2-1,NA,TGTGCCAGTAGTAACTATGGGTACAATGAGCAGTTCTTC,CASSNYGYNEQFF
NA,TRBV30,TRBJ1-1,NA,TGTGCCTGTACAGGGCACACTGAAGCTTTCTTT,CACTGHTEAFF
NA,TRBV7-3,TRBJ2-3,NA,TGTGCCAGCTCCAGCGGTACAGATACGCAGTATTTT,CASSSGTDTQYF
NA,TRBV30,TRBJ1-2,NA,TGTGCCTGGTCGGAGGGGATTGGTGGCTACACCTTC,CAWSEGIGGYTF
TRBD1,TRBV5-1,TRBJ2-1,NA,TGCGCCAGCAGCTTACAGGGGAGTATGGAGTACAATGAGCAGTTCTTC,CASSLQGSMEYNEQFF
NA,TRBV7-6,TRBJ1-6,few,TGTGCCAGCAGCGAGGACAGCTATAATTCACCCCTCCACTTT,CASSEDSYNSPLHF
NA,TRBV7-9,TRBJ2-6,NA,TGTGCCAGCATCCTCTCTGGGGCCAACGTCCTGACTTTC,CASILSGANVLTF
TRBD2,TRBV20-1,TRBJ2-1,once,TGCAGTGCTAGTGGTCTAGCGGGGGAAGGCAATGAGCAGTTCTTC,CSASGLAGEGNEQFF
TRBD1,TRBV6-1,TRBJ1-2,once,TGTGCCAGCAGTGAAGACGGGACAGGGTCATTTGGGAGTGGCTACACCTTC,CASSEDGTGSFGSGYTF
NA,TRBV27,TRBJ2-1,once,TGTGCCAGCAGTTTGGTTTGGACAGTCAATGAGCAGTTCTTC,CASSLVWTVNEQFF
TRBD1,TRBV9,TRBJ1-6,NA,TGTGCCAGCAGCGTAGCACCTACCGGGACAGATAATTCACCCCTCCACTTT,CASSVAPTGTDNSPLHF
TRBD1,TRBV6-6,TRBJ1-5,NA,TGTGCCAGCAGTTTCGGACAGGGTGTAAGCAATCAGCCCCAGCATTTT,CASSFGQGVSNQPQHF
NA,TRBV29-1,TRBJ1-2,once,TGCAGCGTTGGACCGGCCGTCGGGGGCTACACCTTC,CSVGPAVGGYTF
NA,TRBV5-6,TRBJ2-7,NA,TGTGCCAGCAGCTTGGGCAGCTCCTACGAGCAGTACTTC,CASSLGSSYEQYF
TRBD2,TRBV11-1,TRBJ2-3,NA,TGTGCCAGCAGCTTAGAATTTAGCGGGGGCACAGATACGCAGTATTTT,CASSLEFSGGTDTQYF
TRBD1,TRBV5-1,TRBJ2-7,NA,TGCGCCAGCAGCGGGGGGACAGGGAATATAGAGCAGTACTTC,CASSGGTGNIEQYF
NA,TRBV20-1,TRBJ1-1,NA,TGCAGTGCTAGACCTAACACTGAAGCTTTCTTT,CSARPNTEAFF
NA,TRBV2,TRBJ2-5,once,TGTGCCAGCAGTACGCGGGCCCAAGAGACCCAGTACTTC,CASSTRAQETQYF
TRBD1,TRBV5-1,TRBJ1-2,NA,TGCGCCAGCAGCTTGGATGGCGGGACAGCCCCAAACTATGGCTACACCTTC,CASSLDGGTAPNYGYTF
TRBD1,TRBV29-1,TRBJ1-1,NA,TGCAGCGTTAAGGGGGCCGGTTCAGTGAACACTGAAGCTTTCTTT,CSVKGAGSVNTEAFF
TRBD1,TRBV10-3,TRBJ1-3,NA,TGTGCCATCAGCGGGACAGGGGGAAGGAACACCATATATTTT,CAISGTGGRNTIYF
NA,TRBV18,TRBJ1-2,NA,TGTGCCAGCTCACCCCCGTGGGACACCTATGGCTACACCTTC,CASSPPWDTYGYTF
TRBD2,TRBV5-1,TRBJ2-1,NA,TGCGCCAGCAGTGCGACTAGCGGGGGAGGCTCCTACAATGAGCAGTTCTTC,CASSATSGGGSYNEQFF
NA,TRBV27,TRBJ1-2,NA,TGTGCCAGCAGTTTGGAGGGAATGGATGGCTACACCTTC,CASSLEGMDGYTF
NA,TRBV30,TRBJ1-2,few,TGTGCCTGGAGCCCACGCTCCCAGGGGGGCTACACCTTC,CAWSPRSQGGYTF
TRBD1,TRBV15,TRBJ1-2,NA,TGTGCCACCAGCAGAGGGGGGACAGGGGGCTATGGCTACACCTTC,CATSRGGTGGYGYTF
TRBD1,TRBV14,TRBJ1-1,NA,TGTGCCAGCTCGCCCGGGACAGTTATGAACACTGAAGCTTTCTTT,CASSPGTVMNTEAFF
NA,TRBV19,TRBJ1-5,NA,TGTGCCAGTAGTATAGGAGGGCAGCCCCAGCATTTT,CASSIGGQPQHF
NA,TRBV4-1,TRBJ1-5,once,TGCGCCAGCAGCCCATCAGCGGTGAATCAGCCCCAGCATTTT,CASSPSAVNQPQHF
NA,TRBV7-3,TRBJ1-1,NA,TGTGCCAGCAAATACCAGGGGCAGGGCAATACTGAAGCTTTCTTT,CASKYQGQGNTEAFF
TRBD2,TRBV5-1,TRBJ2-5,NA,TGCGCCAGCAGCTCCCGGGGGGGCCGGGAGACCCAGTACTTC,CASSSRGGRETQYF
TRBD2,TRBV5-1,TRBJ2-3,NA,TGCGCCAGCACCACCACCCATAGCGGGGGAGGCGATACGCAGTATTTT,CASTTTHSGGGDTQYF
NA,TRBV11-3,TRBJ2-3,NA,TGTGCCAGCAGCCCCTCAGCAGGCGTGGCAGATACGCAGTATTTT,CASSPSAGVADTQYF
NA,TRBV30,TRBJ2-7,NA,TGTGCCTGGAGTGTACTTAGTGCCTCCTACGAGCAGTACTTC,CAWSVLSASYEQYF
TRBD2,TRBV7-9,TRBJ2-7,NA,TGTGCCAGCAGCTTGGGGGCCGGGACTAGCGAGCAGTACTTC,CASSLGAGTSEQYF
TRBD1,TRBV27,TRBJ1-1,NA,TGTGCCAGCAGTTCCCGTCCCCAGGGGGGTTGGACTGAAGCTTTCTTT,CASSSRPQGGWTEAFF